One and the same sample provided the 20 T cell receptor beta chains below, sequenced in a study of shared clonotypes between healthy human individuals. The table came from immunoSEQ multiplex PCR; TCRdb's copy has only in-frame clones and leaves some out. This sample has 400,000 to 600,000 clones, with 75% to 80% found just once. The sequenced material came from PBMCs. Receptors were obtained from a woman aged 40 to 50 in good health. Some clones in this sample may be carry-over from other donors' samples.

The chain has TRBV6-1 and TRBJ2-1; D may be TRBD1 or TRBD2 (5 bases each). The germline CDR1 and CDR2 sequences are MNHNS and SASEGT. The V and J ends lost 7 bases and 6 bases respectively, with 19 bases between them. This CDR3 is 15 amino acids long. The CDR3 spells CASTEMRGAFNEQFF. The CDR3 region has the DNA TGTGCCAGCACCGAGATGCGAGGGGCGTTCAATGAGCAGTTCTTC.

This CDR3 reads CASSLAGGTGADTQYF. The CDR3 nucleotides are TGTGCCAGCAGCTTAGCCGGGGGGACCGGAGCAGATACGCAGTATTTT. The chain combines TRBV7-2 with TRBJ2-3; 7 bases line up with TRBD2. The junction had 7 bases not matched to a gene; V was cut back by 0 bases and J by 4 bases. The CDR3 has 16 amino acids. Germline V gene lookup returns CDR1 SGHTA and CDR2 FQGNSA.

The chain recombines TRBV9 with TRBJ2-1; D not resolved. V lost 0 bases to trimming and J lost 9 bases, with 16 bases between them. CDR3 length: 15 amino acids. The germline V gene encodes CDR1 SGDLS and CDR2 YYNGEE. CDR3 coding DNA: TGTGCCAGCAGCGTAGAGGGTGCCGTAGGTCGTGAGCAGTTCTTC. Translation: CASSVEGAVGREQFF.

The V call is TRBV15, the J call TRBJ1-1; perhaps TRBD1 as D (5 bases). Germline CDR1 is LNHNV and CDR2 is YYDKDF (reference sequence). V lost 1 base to trimming and J lost 0 bases, with 6 bases between them. This CDR3 has 14 residues. In DNA form, the CDR3 reads TGTGCCACCAGCAGAGGGGGCATGAACACTGAAGCTTTCTTT. It specifies CATSRGGMNTEAFF.

The chain is built from TRBV6-5 and TRBJ2-7; D is undetermined. Germline V gives CDR1 MNHEY, CDR2 SVGAGI. With 6 bases removed from V and 5 bases from J, the gap between germline ends came to 8 bases. CDR3 length: 11 residues. This CDR3 is CASSGRNEQYF. CDR3 nucleotides: TGTGCCAGCAGCGGAAGAAACGAGCAGTACTTC.

This clone was picked up one time. The V and J genes are TRBV18 and TRBJ2-7; D is possibly TRBD1 (6 bases). Looked up from germline, CDR1 is KGHSH and CDR2 is LQKENI. The CDR3 covers 15 residues. V dropped 3 bases and J dropped 3 bases, with 15 bases sitting between them. In nucleotides, the CDR3 is TGTGCCAGCTCACCTACATTACAGGGATTCTACGAGCAGTACTTC. It translates to CASSPTLQGFYEQYF.

V and J are TRBV7-2 and TRBJ1-1; 8 bases line up with TRBD1. Germline V gene sequence: CDR1 SGHTA, CDR2 FQGNSA. The CDR3 has 14 residues. Unmatched junction bases numbered 9, after V lost 5 bases and J lost 7 bases. The CDR3 nucleotides read TGTGCCAGCAGCGTAACGGGACAGGCCGTTGAAGCTTTCTTT. Encoded protein: CASSVTGQAVEAFF.

V usage is TRBV5-1 and J usage is TRBJ2-7, with D uncertain. The V and J ends lost 0 bases and 6 bases respectively, with 10 bases between them. CDR1 and CDR2 from the germline V gene are SGHRS and YFSETQ. The CDR3 loop spans 13 amino acids. DNA of the CDR3: TGCGCCAGCAGCTTGGCCGATACAGCCGAGCAGTACTTC. Its translation: CASSLADTAEQYF.

The chain links TRBV5-6 to TRBJ2-5, with 15 bases aligning to TRBD2. This CDR3 has 15 residues. V dropped 2 bases and J dropped 5; count of bases not matched to a gene: 1. The germline gives CDR1 SGHDT, CDR2 YYEEEE. The CDR3 is CASSFGLAGGETQYF. The CDR3 nucleotides are TGTGCCAGCAGCTTCGGACTAGCGGGAGGGGAGACCCAGTACTTC.

In its sample, this clone was seen once. J is TRBJ2-7 and V is TRBV6-1; D is undetermined. This CDR3 is 13 amino acids long. Deletions cut 7 bases from V and 2 bases from J, with 12 bases between. Germline-derived CDR1 and CDR2 are MNHNS and SASEGT. DNA for the CDR3: TGTGCCAGCACGGGTGATAGGGCCTACGAGCAGTACTTC. Protein product: CASTGDRAYEQYF.

V usage is TRBV15 and J usage is TRBJ2-7; TRBD1 is a possible D gene (5 bases). The CDR3 has 16 residues. V dropped 0 bases and J dropped 2 bases, with 14 bases sitting between them. In germline, CDR1 is LNHNV, CDR2 YYDKDF (reference sequence). The CDR3: CATSREDTLRAYEQYF. CDR3 nucleotide sequence: TGTGCCACCAGCAGAGAGGACACCCTTCGGGCCTACGAGCAGTACTTC.

Of note for this clone: Other DNA sequences in this sample translate to the same CDR3. The chain links TRBV11-2 to TRBJ2-3; TRBD1 is a possible D gene (5 bases). Trimming left V 0 bases short and J 1 base short, with 14 bases between. The germline gives CDR1 SGHAT, CDR2 FQNNGV. The CDR3 consists of 17 residues. The CDR3 spells CASSLDPRGRGTDTQYF. Written as DNA, the CDR3 is TGTGCCAGCAGCTTAGATCCTAGGGGCAGGGGCACAGATACGCAGTATTTT.

This chain joins TRBV23-1 and TRBJ2-3; 8 bases line up with TRBD2. TRBV23-1 counts as an open reading frame of uncertain function. The V and J ends lost 11 bases and 4 bases, in that order; junction bases with no gene match: 11. The CDR3 is made up of 14 amino acids. The CDR3 loop reads CAGAKRERADTQYF. The CDR3 DNA is TGCGCCGGTGCAAAGCGGGAGCGCGCAGATACGCAGTATTTT.

The gene calls are TRBV7-2 and TRBJ2-7; 7 positions agree with TRBD2. The CDR3 length is 14 residues. Germline CDR1 SGHTA, CDR2 FQGNSA. V shed 5 bases, J shed 6 bases, and the junction held 10 bases outside the gene matches. CDR3 region: CASSRPSGGTEQYF. CDR3 nucleotides: TGTGCCAGCAGCCGCCCTTCGGGGGGTACCGAGCAGTACTTC.

This chain uses TRBV19 with TRBJ2-1, with D perhaps given as TRBD1 or TRBD2 (5 bases each). The CDR3 has 14 amino acids. V lost 10 bases to trimming and J lost 2 bases, with 15 bases between them. Germline CDR1 LNHDA, CDR2 SQIVND (reference sequence). CDR3 nucleotides: TGTGCCACCTCAGGGACGGCGGCCTACAATGAGCAGTTCTTC. Its protein is CATSGTAAYNEQFF.

The chain employs TRBV2 and TRBJ2-1, with 11 bases aligning to TRBD2. The CDR3 spans 16 residues. V was clipped by 7 bases and J by 4 bases; unmatched bases: 9. Germline V gene lookup returns CDR1 SNHLY and CDR2 FYNNEI. This chain's CDR3 is CASKIPGLADYNEQFF. CDR3 in DNA: TGTGCCAGCAAGATTCCGGGACTAGCGGATTACAATGAGCAGTTCTTC.

V and J are TRBV2 and TRBJ2-7; the D call may be TRBD1 or TRBD2 (5 bases each). Trimming left V 2 bases short and J 3 bases short, with 20 bases between. Germline V gene lookup returns CDR1 SNHLY and CDR2 FYNNEI. The CDR3 is 17 residues long. The CDR3 DNA is TGTGCCAGCAGTGAACCCGGGACGCGGCAGGTCCTCTACGAGCAGTACTTC. It encodes CASSEPGTRQVLYEQYF.

The chain is built from TRBV29-1 and TRBJ1-1; 7 positions match TRBD1. CDR1 SQVTM and CDR2 ANQGSEA come from the germline V gene. The CDR3 is 12 residues long. V trimming: 6 bases; J trimming: 10 bases; junction bases outside the gene matches: 11. CDR3 bases: TGCAGCGTGACCATGACAGGGATCGGAGCTTTCTTT. Protein: CSVTMTGIGAFF.

At least ten counts were recorded for this clone. The rearrangement joins TRBV18 to TRBJ2-5; the D gene is possibly TRBD1 (7 bases). Per the germline V gene, CDR1 is KGHSH and CDR2 is LQKENI. The V end lost 2 bases, the J end lost 0 bases, and 16 bases lay between the germline ends. This CDR3 region has 17 residues. CDR3 nucleotide sequence: TGTGCCAGCTCACCAAAGAGAGCAGGGGGGTACCAAGAGACCCAGTACTTC. Translated, it gives CASSPKRAGGYQETQYF.

The rearrangement uses TRBV19 and TRBJ2-7; D may be TRBD2 (5 bases). The CDR3 extends over 14 amino acids. Trimming removed 2 bases at V and 4 bases at J, with 12 bases between. Looked up from germline, CDR1 is LNHDA and CDR2 is SQIVND (reference sequence). CDR3 nucleotide sequence: TGTGCCAGTAGTATAAGTTTCGGGATGTACGAGCAGTACTTC. It codes for CASSISFGMYEQYF.